A single sample gave rise to the 8 T cell receptor beta chains below, sequenced in a study of blood T cell repertoires in COVID-19. Profiling relied on immunoSEQ multiplex PCR, and the TCRdb table lists in-frame clones only, not all of them. The sample lists about 80,000 clones, approximately 76% seen once, with about 17% in the top ten. The sequenced sample consisted of peripheral blood. The receptors shown here come from a man in his 70s with active or convalescent COVID-19.

The V gene is TRBV2, the J gene TRBJ1-2; possibly TRBD1 for D (6 bases). V shed 4 bases and J shed 0 bases, with 15 bases lying between them. Germline V gene lookup returns CDR1 SNHLY and CDR2 FYNNEI. CDR3 length: 16 amino acids. In DNA form, the CDR3 reads TGTGCCAGCAGTGCGGCAGGGGTTGTAGCTAACTATGGCTACACCTTC. Its translation is CASSAAGVVANYGYTF.

This clone was found once. This chain links TRBV21-1 with TRBJ2-5; no check of the table's D call, TRBD1, against the DNA was made. TRBV21-1 is a pseudogene. This CDR3 contains 15 residues. In DNA form, the CDR3 reads TGTGCCAGCAGCCCTTACCAAACAGGGTTTGAGACCCAGTACTTC. Translating gives CASSPYQTGFETQYF.

This clone was seen just once. The CDR3 region is CASSLGQPYEQYF. The CDR3 nucleotides are TGTGCCAGCAGCCTGGGACAGCCCTACGAGCAGTACTTC. The chain is built from TRBV3-1 (or the pseudogene TRBV3-2) and TRBJ2-7; 7 bases align to TRBD1. CDR3 size: 13 residues. Germline V gives CDR1 LGHDT, CDR2 YNNKEL (reference sequence). V was pared by 4 bases and J by 2 bases, with 2 bases of the junction left unmatched.

This clone came up once. The chain carries TRBV3-1 (or the pseudogene TRBV3-2) and TRBJ2-3; 8 nucleotides align to TRBD2. The junction had 6 bases not matched to a gene; V was cut back by 6 bases and J by 1 base. The CDR3 has 15 residues. From germline, CDR1 is LGHDT and CDR2 YNNKEL (reference sequence). The CDR3 reads CASRPGGAGTDTQYF. The CDR3 bases are TGTGCCAGCAGACCCGGGGGGGCGGGCACAGATACGCAGTATTTT.

V is TRBV6-2 or TRBV6-3 and J is TRBJ1-5; the match to TRBD1 covers 9 bases. This CDR3 is built from 17 residues. With 1 base clipped from V and 4 bases from J, the junction kept 8 bases outside the gene matches. Germline V CDR1 and CDR2: MNHEY, SVGEGT. CDR3 protein: CASSYLLQGARNQPQHF. CDR3 sequence (DNA): TGTGCCAGCAGTTACTTATTACAGGGGGCGCGGAATCAGCCCCAGCATTTT.

The chain couples TRBV5-1 to TRBJ2-7; D uncertain. This CDR3 has 11 residues. V lost 2 bases to trimming and J lost 5 bases, with 5 bases between them. The germline CDR1 and CDR2 sequences are SGHRS and YFSETQ. CDR3 region: CASSLENEQYF. CDR3 bases: TGCGCCAGCAGCTTAGAGAACGAGCAGTACTTC.

The V gene is TRBV24-1, the J gene TRBJ1-1; TRBD1 aligns across 8 bases. This CDR3 is 15 amino acids long. After removal of 3 bases from V and 2 bases from J, the junction contained 4 bases not matched to a gene. Germline V gene data show CDR1 as KGHDR and CDR2 as SFDVKD. This chain's CDR3 is CATSDGQGYNTEAFF. The CDR3 nucleotides are TGTGCCACCAGTGATGGACAGGGATATAACACTGAAGCTTTCTTT.

The chain has TRBV21-1 and TRBJ2-2; TRBD1, as called in the table, went unchecked against the DNA. TRBV21-1 is marked as a pseudogene. The CDR3 has 15 residues. The CDR3 DNA follows: TGTGCCAGCAGCACAAATACAGGGGTTGCCGGGGAGCTGTTTTTT. Translating gives CASSTNTGVAGELFF.